This TCR beta chain was captured in a study of T cell changes during pregnancy in multiple sclerosis. Sequencing was performed with immunoSEQ multiplex PCR; in TCRdb, only in-frame clones are kept and a portion is missing. The sample gives about 59,000 clones, around 92% of which show up once; around 2.8% is in the top ten. The source material was peripheral blood, sampled in the second trimester of pregnancy. The TCR was taken from a female donor in good health, enrolled as a control in a pregnancy study.

CDR3 amino acids: CASSAGLGPRQFF. DNA of the CDR3: TGTGCCAGCAGCGCCGGACTAGGACCCCGACAGTTCTTC. The genes are TRBV9 and TRBJ2-1; TRBD2 agrees at 7 bases. J was trimmed by 13 bases and V by 3 bases; bases with no gene match: 10. CDR3 size: 13 residues. Germline V gene sequence: CDR1 SGDLS, CDR2 YYNGEE.